This entry lists 23 T cell receptor beta chains sequenced from one sample in a study of tumor-infiltrating lymphocytes in primary liver carcinoma. Reverse transcription of about 0.5 ug total RNA with a constant-region primer produced TCR beta cDNA. What produced the TCR beta libraries was three nested multiplex PCR rounds using slightly modified ARM-PCR. The first two PCR rounds, around 10 cycles each, used TRBV1-TRBV30 forward primers and a C-beta reverse primer. TCRdb re-called the multiplex PCR reads with MiXCR, one entry per CDR3 protein. The sample has a few hundred thousand distinct CDR3 sequences, roughly 60% seen once. Both blood RNA, taken from unsorted whole blood, and germline DNA were extracted. Material for sequencing was peripheral blood. Receptor source: a woman under 40 with primary liver carcinoma and hepatitis B virus infection.

For this clonotype: A junction boundary mismatches the germline segment, possibly from a read error. CDR3 nucleotides: TGTGTCAGCAGCGATGACCAGGGGACCGGGGAGCTGTTTTTT. Translation gives CVSSDDQGTGELFF. The genes are TRBV11-2 and TRBJ2-2; perhaps TRBD1 as D (6 bases). Germline V CDR1 and CDR2: SGHAT, FQNNGV. The CDR3 extends over 14 amino acids.

This clonotype is judged medium-sized (0.01 to 0.1%). The chain employs TRBV11-2 and TRBJ2-7; D gene uncertain. CDR1 SGHAT and CDR2 FQNNGV come from the germline V gene. This CDR3 is built from 13 residues. Between the trimmed V and J ends, which lost 5 bases and 4 bases, there was a span of 12 bases. CDR3 protein: CASSPVGLYEQYF. DNA for the CDR3: TGTGCCAGCAGCCCCGTCGGGCTTTACGAGCAGTACTTC.

In its sample, this clonotype was seen a few times. This could be a read error, since a much larger clone is one nucleotide away. The genes are TRBV6-6 and TRBJ2-7, with D possibly being TRBD1 or TRBD2 (5 bases each). This CDR3 is built from 15 residues. Trimming removed 2 bases from V and 6 bases from J, with 17 bases in between. Germline loops: CDR1 MNHNY, CDR2 SVGAGI (reference sequence). Here the CDR3 reads CASSYTSRTGAEQYF. The CDR3 DNA is TGTGCCAGCAGTTACACATCCAGGACCGGGGCCGAGCAGTACTTC.

This clonotype was picked up one time. The V call is TRBV4-2, the J call TRBJ2-2; weak D call: TRBD1 (5 bases). From germline, CDR1 is LGHNA and CDR2 YNFKEQ. The CDR3 consists of 16 residues. V gave up 4 bases and J gave up 5 bases, with 17 bases separating them. CDR3 coding DNA: TGTGCCAGCAGCCCCCAATCTGGCGGACATACCGGGGAGCTGTTTTTT. Translated: CASSPQSGGHTGELFF.

J is TRBJ2-1 and V is TRBV6-5, with TRBD2 as a possible D gene (5 bases). The CDR3 has 15 residues. The V gene lost 5 bases and the J gene lost 5 bases, with 16 bases spanning the gap. Looked up from germline, CDR1 is MNHEY and CDR2 is SVGAGI. The CDR3 DNA follows: TGTGCCAGCAGTCTCACCGGGGAGCTTCACAATGAGCAGTTCTTC. Amino acids: CASSLTGELHNEQFF.

Concerning this clonotype itself: A read error is likely, as this CDR3 ends without the conserved phenylalanine or tryptophan. The rearrangement links TRBV28 to TRBJ2-7, with TRBD2 matching 8 bases. Germline assignment: CDR1 MDHEN and CDR2 SYDVKM. V dropped 5 bases and J dropped 4; count of bases not matched to a gene: 10. CDR3 length: 15 amino acids. The CDR3 loop is CASSKFVAGSYEQYL. Written as DNA, the CDR3 is TGTGCCAGCAGTAAGTTTGTAGCGGGGTCTTACGAGCAGTACCTC.

V is TRBV10-3 and J is TRBJ2-7, with 7 bases that match TRBD1. There are 13 residues in the CDR3. Germline-derived CDR1 and CDR2 are ENHRY and SYGVKD. With V trimmed by 6 bases and J by 1 base, 3 bases remained unmatched. CDR3 residues: CAISPGQSYEQYF. In DNA form, the CDR3 reads TGTGCCATCAGCCCGGGACAGTCCTACGAGCAGTACTTC.

The chain employs TRBV4-1 and TRBJ2-1; TRBD2 matches at 7 bases. CDR3 length: 15 residues. The V segment lost 7 bases and the J segment 2 bases; nucleotides outside the gene matches: 8. Per the germline V gene, CDR1 is MGHRA and CDR2 is YSYEKL. The CDR3 region has the DNA TGCGCCAGCAACCGGGACTATGGAACCTACAATGAGCAGTTCTTC. Amino acids: CASNRDYGTYNEQFF.

A note on this clonotype: A much bigger clone sits one base away, suggesting this may be a read error. The chain has TRBV29-1 and TRBJ2-1, with 11 positions matching TRBD1. V was pared by 7 bases and J by 6 bases, with 5 bases of the junction left unmatched. Germline CDR1 is SQVTM and CDR2 is ANQGSEA. This CDR3 contains 13 residues. CDR3 coding DNA: TGCAGCGCCGTGGACAGGGGGCTCAATGAGCAGTTCTTC. Translating it yields CSAVDRGLNEQFF.

On this clonotype itself: Germline is not matched at one junction end, which may reflect a read error. V gene TRBV29-1 combines with J gene TRBJ1-4; a weak D match, TRBD1 (5 bases). The CDR3 runs 14 residues. CDR1 and CDR2 from the germline V gene are SQVTM and ANQGSEA. The CDR3 bases are TGTAGCGCGCTCCTACAGGATACTAATGAAAAACTGTTTTTT. Translating it yields CSALLQDTNEKLFF.

This clonotype was seen repeatedly, ten times or more. V is TRBV6-1 and J is TRBJ2-2, with a tentative D call TRBD2 (6 bases). This CDR3 spans 13 amino acids. Trimming pared 8 bases from V and 5 bases from J, leaving 12 bases between. CDR1 MNHNS and CDR2 SASEGT come from the germline V gene. The CDR3 loop is CASLGTHTGELFF. Written as DNA, the CDR3 is TGTGCCAGCCTCGGGACTCATACCGGGGAGCTGTTTTTT.

This clonotype was counted at least ten times. V is TRBV29-1 and J is TRBJ2-2; maybe TRBD2 (5 bases). V was pared by 8 bases and J by 2 bases, with 12 bases between. The CDR3 totals 13 residues. The germline CDR1 and CDR2 sequences are SQVTM and ANQGSEA. Written as DNA, the CDR3 is TGCAGCAAGACCGGGATCAACACCGGGGAGCTGTTTTTT. Protein product: CSKTGINTGELFF.

This clonotype appeared many times. This clone may be a read error of a much larger clone one base away. The V gene is TRBV11-2, the J gene TRBJ2-1; 7 nucleotides match TRBD2. J was trimmed by 5 bases and V by 1 base; bases with no gene match: 5. The CDR3 is 15 residues long. Germline V lookup: CDR1 SGHAT, CDR2 FQNNGV. The CDR3 region is CASSLAGGPDNEQFF. The CDR3 nucleotides are TGTGCCAGCAGCTTAGCGGGAGGCCCGGACAATGAGCAGTTCTTC.

The CDR3 protein is CASRTVGSWGYTF. Here the CDR3 DNA reads TGTGCCAGCAGGACGGTAGGGTCTTGGGGCTACACCTTC. V usage is TRBV6-2 or TRBV6-3 and J usage is TRBJ1-2; no clear D gene. V was shortened by 6 bases and J by 8 bases, with 16 bases between the two germline ends. Per the germline V gene, CDR1 is MNHEY and CDR2 is SVGEGT. The CDR3 sequence is 13 residues long.

A word on this clonotype: An end of the junction does not agree with germline; a read error may underlie this. This chain connects TRBV7-8 to TRBJ2-3; no firm D call. The CDR3 runs 15 residues. The germline V gene encodes CDR1 SGHVS and CDR2 FQNEAQ. The CDR3 DNA reads as TGTGCCAGCAGCTCATATCTTCCCCCCCAGGATATGCAGTATTTT. Protein: CASSSYLPPQDMQYF. Based on the CDR3 plus reference TRBV7-8 and TRBJ2-3, the full variable domain is GAGVSQSPRYKVAKRGQDVALRCDPISGHVSLFWYQQALGQGPEFLTYFQNEAQLDKSGLPSDRFFAERPEGSVSTLKIQRTQQEDSAVYLCASSSYLPPQDMQYFGPGTRLTVL.

CDR3 bases: TGTGCCAGCACCCGAGGGATGGGCACCGGGGAGCTGTTTTTT. As protein: CASTRGMGTGELFF. This chain uses TRBV28 with TRBJ2-2, with D maybe TRBD2 (5 bases). Germline V CDR1 and CDR2: MDHEN, SYDVKM. The CDR3 spans 14 residues. Trimming took 7 bases from V and 4 from J, leaving 13 bases between them.

This clonotype was found once. The chain is built from TRBV29-1 and TRBJ1-4, with unresolved D. The germline gives CDR1 SQVTM, CDR2 ANQGSEA. The length of the CDR3 is 13 residues. The CDR3 DNA sequence: TGCATTGTTCCAGCTGGAACTAATGAAAAACTGTTTTTT. It encodes CIVPAGTNEKLFF.

The rearrangement uses TRBV13 and TRBJ2-7; 9 bases align to TRBD1. The trim removed 6 bases at V and 8 bases at J, leaving 14 bases unmatched. Germline CDR1 PRHDT, CDR2 FYEKMQ (reference sequence). The CDR3 has 15 amino acids. CDR3 loop: CASRYSGQGEGKQYF. The CDR3 nucleotides read TGTGCCAGCAGATACTCGGGACAGGGAGAGGGAAAGCAGTACTTC.

The rearrangement links TRBV6-1 to TRBJ1-6; unclear D gene. CDR1 is MNHNS, CDR2 SASEGT, per germline. Trimming cost V 4 bases and J 5 bases, with 9 bases left between them. The CDR3 is 14 residues long. CDR3 DNA sequence: TGTGCCAGCAGTGGGAGGTCCCATAATTCACCCCTCCACTTT. Its translation is CASSGRSHNSPLHF.

This clonotype turned up a few times. This clone may be a read error of a much larger clone one base away. The chain joins TRBV11-2 to TRBJ1-3; D gene ambiguous. The CDR3 has 17 residues. The germline gives CDR1 SGHAT, CDR2 FQNNGV. The CDR3 nucleotides are TGTACCAGCAGCTTAGATCCCGCCCGGTATACTGGAAACACCATATATTTT. Translation gives CTSSLDPARYTGNTIYF.

This clonotype was recorded at least ten times. The chain couples TRBV6-6 to TRBJ1-1; no firm D call. CDR1 is MNHNY, CDR2 SVGAGI, per germline (reference sequence). The CDR3 is 14 residues long. Between the trimmed V and J ends, which lost 6 bases and 7 bases, there was a span of 18 bases. CDR3 sequence: CASRIHPTQIEAFF. The CDR3 nucleotides are TGTGCCAGCAGGATTCACCCGACTCAAATTGAAGCTTTCTTT.

V gene TRBV2 combines with J gene TRBJ2-6; TRBD2 agrees at 7 bases. The CDR3 runs to 19 residues. Germline CDR1 reads SNHLY; CDR2 reads FYNNEI. The junction had 13 bases not matched to a gene; V was cut back by 4 bases and J by 1 base. The CDR3 reads CASSGKPGLTGSGANVLTF. The CDR3 DNA follows: TGTGCCAGCAGTGGGAAACCGGGACTAACGGGATCTGGGGCCAACGTCCTGACTTTC.

A few counts support this clonotype. The J gene is TRBJ2-2, the V gene TRBV28, with 8 bases matching TRBD1. Trimming took 5 bases from V and 5 from J; bases not matched to a gene: 7. Germline V gene lookup returns CDR1 MDHEN and CDR2 SYDVKM. The CDR3 consists of 15 residues. The CDR3 DNA follows: TGTGCCAGCAGTCAGCAGGGGGCCCGGACCGGGGAGCTGTTTTTT. Amino acid sequence: CASSQQGARTGELFF. The full variable domain, in which reference TRBV28 and TRBJ2-2 provide the parts outside the CDR3, is DVKVTQSSRYLVKRTGEKVFLECVQDMDHENMFWYRQDPGLGLRLIYFSYDVKMKEKGDIPEGYSVSREKKERFSLILESASTNQTSMYLCASSQQGARTGELFFGEGSRLTVL.